This T cell receptor (beta chain) appears in the sequencing data of a study of T-cell memory formation after mild COVID-19 (dated by TCRdb to about 2021). As for the study more broadly: TCR sequence clusters from the two donors were found to be largely donor specific. T-cell clones expanding and contracting after mild COVID-19 in a couple of donors were tracked by longitudinal TCRalpha and TCRbeta repertoire sequencing. Two young, previously healthy adult volunteers, one female and one male, were included in the cohort. General findings and caveats noted by the study authors: Contracting CD4+ clones turned up mainly in the CM and EM memory subsets, whereas EMRA was where CD8+ clones were enriched. The study included only a couple of mild cases, and larger cohorts that include severe cases with pre-infection samples were judged to be necessary. Some responding clones were detected in pre-infection memory, which suggested that pre-existing cross-reactive memory T cells had joined the SARS-CoV-2 response. Clones that contracted from day 15 to 85 showed balanced CD4/CD8 phenotypes, whereas a second wave of clones that expanded from day 15 to 37 leaned towards CD4+. The second-wave clones that peaked on day 37 were not confirmed to be SARS-CoV-2 specific.

The sequencer was an Illumina NovaSeq 6000. Using 5'RACE with constant-segment primers, TCRalpha and TCRbeta cDNA libraries were constructed, with sample barcodes and unique molecular identifiers added in the process. Trizol reagent was used to extract RNA from every sample. Libraries were amplified in two PCR steps, with a second sample barcode and Illumina TruSeq adapters added in the second step. Sequencing of the libraries was done on an Illumina NovaSeq, producing 2 x 150 bp paired-end reads. The authors' pipeline ran thus. Reads were demultiplexed and collapsed into UMI-guided consensus sequences with migec v1.2.7. Using mixcr v2.1.11, UMI consensuses were aligned to TRA and TRB V and J templates and then assembled into clonotypes. A clonotype was counted as expanded or contracted only if both edgeR and NoisET called the change significant, with noise models trained on biological replicates. For edgeR calls, the thresholds were a false discovery rate-adjusted p below 0.01 and a log2 fold-change of 1. As an exploratory analysis of dynamics, max-normalized trajectories of the 1000 most abundant clonotypes were examined with PCA combined with hierarchical clustering. The CD4 or CD8 phenotype of responding clones was assigned using the separately sequenced CD4+ and CD8+ repertoires. TCRdb's own reprocessing of the public reads used fastp at Q25 and MiXCR and kept productive beta chains. Every CDR3 protein is listed once, alongside the most common genes and DNA of its rows. For this entry, the V and J calls and clone size follow TCRdb and not the study's own pipeline. In this sample the table shows around 420,000 distinct CDR3 sequences, approximately 25% of which occur a single time. Roughly 8.9% of the sample goes to the ten largest clones.

Ficoll-Paque density gradient centrifugation was used to isolate PBMCs. The CDR3 starts with the cysteine, ends with the phenylalanine, and has 12 residues. Of the read, only the CDR3 DNA is kept; its 36 bases are in frame from base 1. The CDR1 and CDR2 encoded by the germline V gene are SGDLS and YYNGEE. V loses 0 bases, J loses 9 bases, and the germline ends lie 7 bases apart. On this clonotype: Its specific antigen is unknown. One base away there is no much larger clone; base qualities are not given.

The rearrangement joined TRBV9 to TRBJ2-1; TRBD2 is possibly the D segment (6 matching bases). This clonotype originated in an adult woman who had mild COVID-19 (a few samples of this study predate the infection). The sample titles of this study are shuffled in the database, so cell type and time point are left out; the donor was told from shared clones. The sequenced sample consisted of PBMCs or a T cell subset sorted from them (not recorded which). The CDR3 protein: CASSVVGSEQFF. The DNA is as follows: TGTGCCAGCAGCGTAGTCGGGAGTGAGCAGTTCTTC.